This entry features one TCR beta chain sequence. Repertoires were generated with immunoSEQ multiplex PCR, while TCRdb's copy carries only in-frame clones and drops some. The sample yields some 38,000 clones, roughly nine tenths seen once. This sample is part of a study of T cell changes during pregnancy in multiple sclerosis. Germline CDR1 is MNHNS and CDR2 is SASEGT. The ends were cut back, 4 bases at V and 0 bases at J, with 19 bases in the middle. CDR3 length: 19 amino acids. The clonotype was recovered from a female donor in good health, enrolled as a control in a pregnancy study. Sequenced material: CD4+ T cells from peripheral blood mononuclear cells, taken in the third trimester of pregnancy. The rearrangement links TRBV6-1 to TRBJ2-6; D possibly corresponds to TRBD1 (6 bases). The CDR3 DNA reads as TGTGCCAGCAGTGCGCATCCAGGGCAGGGGAGCTCTGGGGCCAACGTCCTGACTTTC. Amino acids: CASSAHPGQGSSGANVLTF.